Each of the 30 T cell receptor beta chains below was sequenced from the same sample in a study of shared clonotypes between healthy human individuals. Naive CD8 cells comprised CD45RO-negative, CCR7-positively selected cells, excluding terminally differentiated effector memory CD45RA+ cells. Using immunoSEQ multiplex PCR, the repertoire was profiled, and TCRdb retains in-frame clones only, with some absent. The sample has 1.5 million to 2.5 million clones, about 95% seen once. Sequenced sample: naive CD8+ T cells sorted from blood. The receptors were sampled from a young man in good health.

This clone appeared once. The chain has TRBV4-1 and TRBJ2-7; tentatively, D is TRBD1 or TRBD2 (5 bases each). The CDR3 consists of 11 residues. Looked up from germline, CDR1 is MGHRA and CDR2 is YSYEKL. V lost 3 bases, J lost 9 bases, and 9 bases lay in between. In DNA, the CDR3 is TGCGCCAGCAGCCACGGGGCCTTGCAGTACTTC. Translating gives CASSHGALQYF.

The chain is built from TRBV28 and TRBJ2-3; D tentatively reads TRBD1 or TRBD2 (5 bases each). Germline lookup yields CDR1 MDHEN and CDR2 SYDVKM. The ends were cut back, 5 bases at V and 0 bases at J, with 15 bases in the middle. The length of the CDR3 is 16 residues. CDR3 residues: CASSPSGTSSTDTQYF. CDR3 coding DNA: TGTGCCAGCAGTCCTTCCGGGACGTCTAGCACAGATACGCAGTATTTT.

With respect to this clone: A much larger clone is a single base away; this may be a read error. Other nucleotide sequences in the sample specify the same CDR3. CDR3 amino acids: CASSLGNQPQHF. CDR3 nucleotide sequence: TGTGCCAGCAGCTTGGGGAATCAGCCCCAGCATTTT. The chain is built from TRBV7-9 and TRBJ1-5; D not certain. Germline CDR1 SEHNR, CDR2 FQNEAQ (reference sequence). The CDR3 length is 12 residues. V lost 3 bases and J 4 bases, leaving 4 bases between the germline ends.

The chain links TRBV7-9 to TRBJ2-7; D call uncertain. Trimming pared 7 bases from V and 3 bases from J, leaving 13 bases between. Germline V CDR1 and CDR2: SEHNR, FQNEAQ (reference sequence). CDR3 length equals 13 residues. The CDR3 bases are TGTGCCAGCACCCAGGACGGATTCTACGAGCAGTACTTC. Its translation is CASTQDGFYEQYF.

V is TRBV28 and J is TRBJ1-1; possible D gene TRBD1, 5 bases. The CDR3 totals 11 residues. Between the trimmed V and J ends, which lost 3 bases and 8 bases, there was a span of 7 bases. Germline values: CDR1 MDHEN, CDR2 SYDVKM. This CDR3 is CASSLGDEAFF. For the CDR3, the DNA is TGTGCCAGCAGTTTGGGGGACGAAGCTTTCTTT.

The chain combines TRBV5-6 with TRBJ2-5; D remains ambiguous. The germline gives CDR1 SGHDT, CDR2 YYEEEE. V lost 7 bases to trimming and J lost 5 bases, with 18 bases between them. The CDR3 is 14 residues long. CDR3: CASLQATGVETQYF. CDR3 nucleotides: TGTGCCAGCCTACAAGCTACTGGAGTGGAGACCCAGTACTTC.

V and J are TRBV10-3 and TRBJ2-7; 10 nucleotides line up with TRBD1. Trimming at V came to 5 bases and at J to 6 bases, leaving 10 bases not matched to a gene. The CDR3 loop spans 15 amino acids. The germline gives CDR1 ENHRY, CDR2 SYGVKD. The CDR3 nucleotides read TGTGCCATCAGTAATACCGGGACAGGGGCCTTCGAGCAGTACTTC. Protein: CAISNTGTGAFEQYF.

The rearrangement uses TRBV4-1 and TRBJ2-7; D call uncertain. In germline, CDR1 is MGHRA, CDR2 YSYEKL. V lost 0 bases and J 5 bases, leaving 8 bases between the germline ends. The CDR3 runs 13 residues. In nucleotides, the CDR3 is TGCGCCAGCAGCCAAGATAAACGGAACGAGCAGTACTTC. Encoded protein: CASSQDKRNEQYF.

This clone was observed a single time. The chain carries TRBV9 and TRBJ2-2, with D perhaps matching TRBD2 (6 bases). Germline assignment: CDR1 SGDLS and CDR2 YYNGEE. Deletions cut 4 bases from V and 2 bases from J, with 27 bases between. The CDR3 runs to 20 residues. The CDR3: CASSYNSGTQTGGNTGELFF. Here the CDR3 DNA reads TGTGCCAGCAGCTATAATTCCGGGACTCAAACCGGGGGAAACACCGGGGAGCTGTTTTTT.

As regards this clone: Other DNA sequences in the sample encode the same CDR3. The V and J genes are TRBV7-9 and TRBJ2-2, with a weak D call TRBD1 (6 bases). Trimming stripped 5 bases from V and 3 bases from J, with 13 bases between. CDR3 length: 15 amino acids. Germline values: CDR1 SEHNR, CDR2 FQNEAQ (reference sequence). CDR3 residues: CASSPLAGDTGELFF. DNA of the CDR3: TGTGCCAGCAGCCCTCTCGCAGGGGACACCGGGGAGCTGTTTTTT.

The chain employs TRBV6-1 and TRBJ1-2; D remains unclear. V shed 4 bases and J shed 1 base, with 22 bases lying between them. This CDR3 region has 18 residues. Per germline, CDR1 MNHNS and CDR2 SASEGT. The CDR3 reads CASSGPPVGITFNYGYTF. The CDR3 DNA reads TGTGCCAGCAGTGGTCCCCCCGTGGGCATAACTTTTAACTATGGCTACACCTTC.

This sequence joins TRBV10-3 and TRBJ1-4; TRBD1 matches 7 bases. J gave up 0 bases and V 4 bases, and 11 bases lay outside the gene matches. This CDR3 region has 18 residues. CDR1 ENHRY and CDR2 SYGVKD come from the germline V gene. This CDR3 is CAISGDRDYGTTNEKLFF. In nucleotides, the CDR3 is TGTGCCATCAGTGGAGACAGGGACTACGGGACAACTAATGAAAAACTGTTTTTT.

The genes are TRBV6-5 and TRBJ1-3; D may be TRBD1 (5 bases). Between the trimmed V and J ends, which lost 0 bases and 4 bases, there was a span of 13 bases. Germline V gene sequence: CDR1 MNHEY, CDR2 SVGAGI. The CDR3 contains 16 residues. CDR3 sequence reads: CASSYSRGLLGNTIYF. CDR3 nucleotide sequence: TGTGCCAGCAGTTACTCGCGGGGCCTCCTGGGAAACACCATATATTTT.

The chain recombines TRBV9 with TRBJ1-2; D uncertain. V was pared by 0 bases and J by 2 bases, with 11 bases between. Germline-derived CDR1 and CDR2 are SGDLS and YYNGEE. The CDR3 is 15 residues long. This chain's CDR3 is CASSVGEGWNYGYTF. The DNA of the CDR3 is TGTGCCAGCAGCGTAGGTGAGGGATGGAACTATGGCTACACCTTC.

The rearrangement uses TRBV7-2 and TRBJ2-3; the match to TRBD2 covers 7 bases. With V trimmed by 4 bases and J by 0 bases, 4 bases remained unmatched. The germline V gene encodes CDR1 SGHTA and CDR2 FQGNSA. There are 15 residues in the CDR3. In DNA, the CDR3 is TGTGCCAGCAGCTCGCTAGCGGTTAGCACAGATACGCAGTATTTT. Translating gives CASSSLAVSTDTQYF. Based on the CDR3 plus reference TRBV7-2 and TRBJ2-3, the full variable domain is GAGVSQSPSNKVTEKGKDVELRCDPISGHTALYWYRQSLGQGLEFLIYFQGNSAPDKSGLPSDRFSAERTGGSVSTLTIQRTQQEDSAVYLCASSSLAVSTDTQYFGPGTRLTVL.

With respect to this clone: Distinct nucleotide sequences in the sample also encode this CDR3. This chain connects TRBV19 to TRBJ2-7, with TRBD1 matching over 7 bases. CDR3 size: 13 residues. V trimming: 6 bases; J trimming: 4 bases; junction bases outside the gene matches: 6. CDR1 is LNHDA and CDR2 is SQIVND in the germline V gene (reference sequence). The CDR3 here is CASSPGQLYEQYF. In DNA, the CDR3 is TGTGCCAGTAGCCCGGGACAGCTGTACGAGCAGTACTTC.

The CDR3 DNA reads as TGTGCCAGCAGTTCGACCCTACCGCGACAGCCCGGGCACGAGCAGTACTTC. Translated: CASSSTLPRQPGHEQYF. The chain links TRBV27 to TRBJ2-7, with TRBD1 as a possible D gene (5 bases). V lost 4 bases and J lost 5, with 24 bases in between. CDR1 and CDR2 (germline): MNHEY, SMNVEV (reference sequence). The CDR3 is 17 amino acids.

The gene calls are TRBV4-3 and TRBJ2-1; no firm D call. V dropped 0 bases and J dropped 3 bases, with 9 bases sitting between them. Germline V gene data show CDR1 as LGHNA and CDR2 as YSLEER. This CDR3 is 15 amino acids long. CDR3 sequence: CASSQDIGYYNEQFF. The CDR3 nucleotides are TGCGCCAGCAGCCAAGATATTGGGTACTACAATGAGCAGTTCTTC.

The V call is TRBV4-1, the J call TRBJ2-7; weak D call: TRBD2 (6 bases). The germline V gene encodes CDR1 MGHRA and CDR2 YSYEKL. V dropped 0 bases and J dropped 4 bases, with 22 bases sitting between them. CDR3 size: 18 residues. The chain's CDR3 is CASSQELRRGLAEYEQYF. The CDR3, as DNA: TGCGCCAGCAGCCAAGAATTGAGGCGCGGGTTAGCGGAATACGAGCAGTACTTC.

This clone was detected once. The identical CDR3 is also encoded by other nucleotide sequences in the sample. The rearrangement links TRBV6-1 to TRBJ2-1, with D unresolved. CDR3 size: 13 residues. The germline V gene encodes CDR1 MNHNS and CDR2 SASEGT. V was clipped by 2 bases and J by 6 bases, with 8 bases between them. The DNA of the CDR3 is TGTGCCAGCAGTGAACTAGGTGGCAATGAGCAGTTCTTC. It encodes CASSELGGNEQFF.

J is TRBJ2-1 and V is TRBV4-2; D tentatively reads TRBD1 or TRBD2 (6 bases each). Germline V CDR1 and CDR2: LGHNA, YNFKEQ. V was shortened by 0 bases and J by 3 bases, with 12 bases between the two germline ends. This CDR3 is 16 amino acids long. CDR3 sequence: CASSQDQGGFYNEQFF. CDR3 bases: TGTGCCAGCAGCCAAGATCAAGGGGGGTTCTACAATGAGCAGTTCTTC.

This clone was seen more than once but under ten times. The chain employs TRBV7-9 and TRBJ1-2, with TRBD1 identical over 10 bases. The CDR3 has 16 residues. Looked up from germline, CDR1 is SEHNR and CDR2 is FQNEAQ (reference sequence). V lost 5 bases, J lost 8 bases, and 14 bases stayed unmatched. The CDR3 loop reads CASSDPGPDRGTGYTF. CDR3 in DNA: TGTGCCAGCAGCGATCCGGGCCCGGACAGGGGGACAGGCTACACCTTC.

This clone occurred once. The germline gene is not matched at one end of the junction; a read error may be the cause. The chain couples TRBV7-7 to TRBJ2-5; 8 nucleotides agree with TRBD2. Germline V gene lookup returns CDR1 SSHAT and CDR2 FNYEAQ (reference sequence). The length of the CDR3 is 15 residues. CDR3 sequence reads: CASSLTGTRGETQYF. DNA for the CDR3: TGTGCTAGCAGCTTAACCGGGACTAGGGGCGAGACCCAGTACTTC. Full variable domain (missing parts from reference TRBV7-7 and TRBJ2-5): GAGVSQSPRYKVTKRGQDVTLRCDPISSHATLYWYQQALGQGPEFLTYFNYEAQPDKSGLPSDRFSAERPEGSISTLTIQRTEQRDSAMYRCASSLTGTRGETQYFGPGTRLLVL.

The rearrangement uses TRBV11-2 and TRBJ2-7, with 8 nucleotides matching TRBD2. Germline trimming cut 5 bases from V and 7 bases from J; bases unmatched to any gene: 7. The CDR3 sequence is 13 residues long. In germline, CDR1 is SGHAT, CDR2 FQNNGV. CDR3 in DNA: TGTGCCAGCAGCGGAGGCGGGAGGACAGAGCAGTACTTC. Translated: CASSGGGRTEQYF.

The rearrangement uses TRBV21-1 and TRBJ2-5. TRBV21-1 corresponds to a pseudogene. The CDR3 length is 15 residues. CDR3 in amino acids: CASSRRRGEQETQYF. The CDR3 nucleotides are TGTGCCAGCAGCCGTAGGAGAGGGGAGCAAGAGACCCAGTACTTC.

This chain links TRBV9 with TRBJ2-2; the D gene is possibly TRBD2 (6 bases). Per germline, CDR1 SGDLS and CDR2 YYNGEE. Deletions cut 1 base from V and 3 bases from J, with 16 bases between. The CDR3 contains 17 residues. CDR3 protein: CASSVRPPGGDTGELFF. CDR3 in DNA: TGTGCCAGCAGCGTAAGGCCCCCGGGCGGGGACACCGGGGAGCTGTTTTTT.

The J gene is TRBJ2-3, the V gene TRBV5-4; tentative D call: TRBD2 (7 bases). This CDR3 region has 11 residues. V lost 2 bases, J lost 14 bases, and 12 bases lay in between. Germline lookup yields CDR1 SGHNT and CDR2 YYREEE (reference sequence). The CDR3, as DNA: TGTGCCAGCAGCTTCGGGGGGCCTCCGTATTTT. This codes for CASSFGGPPYF. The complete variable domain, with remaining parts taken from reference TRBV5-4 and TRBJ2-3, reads ETGVTQSPTHLIKTRGQQVTLRCSSQSGHNTVSWYQQALGQGPQFIFQYYREEENGRGNFPPRFSGLQFPNYSSELNVNALELDDSALYLCASSFGGPPYFGPGTRLTVL.

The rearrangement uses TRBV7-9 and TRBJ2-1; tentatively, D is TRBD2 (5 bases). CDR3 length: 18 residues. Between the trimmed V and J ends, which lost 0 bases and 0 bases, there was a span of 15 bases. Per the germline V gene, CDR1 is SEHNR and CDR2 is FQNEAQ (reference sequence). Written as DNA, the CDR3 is TGTGCCAGCAGCTTAGCCCTTTCTAGCCGTTACTCCTACAATGAGCAGTTCTTC. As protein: CASSLALSSRYSYNEQFF.

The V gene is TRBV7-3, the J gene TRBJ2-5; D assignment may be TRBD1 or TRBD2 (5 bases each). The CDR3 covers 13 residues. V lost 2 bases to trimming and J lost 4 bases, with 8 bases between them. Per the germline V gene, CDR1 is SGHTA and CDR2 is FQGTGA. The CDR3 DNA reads TGTGCCAGCAGCTTACGGGACCTAGAGACCCAGTACTTC. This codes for CASSLRDLETQYF. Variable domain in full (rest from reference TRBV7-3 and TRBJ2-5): GAGVSQTPSNKVTEKGKYVELRCDPISGHTALYWYRQSLGQGPEFLIYFQGTGAADDSGLPNDRFFAVRPEGSVSTLKIQRTERGDSAVYLCASSLRDLETQYFGPGTRLLVL.

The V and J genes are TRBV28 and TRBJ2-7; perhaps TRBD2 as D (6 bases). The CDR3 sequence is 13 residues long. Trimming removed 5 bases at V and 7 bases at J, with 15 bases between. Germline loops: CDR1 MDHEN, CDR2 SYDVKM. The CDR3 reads CASSLTPEGEQYF. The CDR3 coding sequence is TGTGCCAGCAGTCTCACTCCGGAGGGGGAGCAGTACTTC. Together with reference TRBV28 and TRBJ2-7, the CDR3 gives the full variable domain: DVKVTQSSRYLVKRTGEKVFLECVQDMDHENMFWYRQDPGLGLRLIYFSYDVKMKEKGDIPEGYSVSREKKERFSLILESASTNQTSMYLCASSLTPEGEQYFGPGTRLTVT.